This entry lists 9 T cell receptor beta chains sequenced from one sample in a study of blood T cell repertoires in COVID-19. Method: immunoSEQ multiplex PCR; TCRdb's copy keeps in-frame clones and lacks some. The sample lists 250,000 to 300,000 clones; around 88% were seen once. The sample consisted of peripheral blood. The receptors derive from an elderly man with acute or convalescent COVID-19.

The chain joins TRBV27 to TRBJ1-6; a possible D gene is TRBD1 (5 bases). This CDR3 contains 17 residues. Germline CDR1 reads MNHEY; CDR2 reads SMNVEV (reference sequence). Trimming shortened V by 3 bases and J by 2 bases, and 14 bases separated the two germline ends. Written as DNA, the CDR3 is TGTGCCAGCAGTTTCGGCGCAGGGCGTACCTATAATTCACCCCTCCACTTT. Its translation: CASSFGAGRTYNSPLHF.

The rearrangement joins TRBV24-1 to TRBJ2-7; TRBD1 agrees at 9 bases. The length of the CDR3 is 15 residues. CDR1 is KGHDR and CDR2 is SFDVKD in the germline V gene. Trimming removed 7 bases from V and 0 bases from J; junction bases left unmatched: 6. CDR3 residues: CATSPGTGSSYEQYF. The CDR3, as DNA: TGTGCCACCAGCCCCGGGACAGGGAGCTCCTACGAGCAGTACTTC.

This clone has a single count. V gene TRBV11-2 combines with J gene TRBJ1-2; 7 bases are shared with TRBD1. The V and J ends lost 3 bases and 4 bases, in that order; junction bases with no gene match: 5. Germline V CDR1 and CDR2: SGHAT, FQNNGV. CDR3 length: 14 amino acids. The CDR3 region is CASSLYRGAYGYTF. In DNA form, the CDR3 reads TGTGCCAGCAGCTTGTACAGGGGAGCCTATGGCTACACCTTC.

Written as DNA, the CDR3 is TGTGCCAGCAGCCAGACTAGCGCCCCGCGGGGGGAGCTGTTTTTT. Its translation: CASSQTSAPRGELFF. The chain has TRBV7-2 and TRBJ2-2; 8 bases are shared with TRBD2. CDR1 and CDR2 (germline): SGHTA, FQGNSA. The ends lost 5 bases at V and 8 bases at J; junction bases unmatched: 10. The CDR3 consists of 15 residues. Using reference TRBV7-2 and TRBJ2-2 for the parts outside the CDR3, the full variable domain is GAGVSQSPSNKVTEKGKDVELRCDPISGHTALYWYRQSLGQGLEFLIYFQGNSAPDKSGLPSDRFSAERTGGSVSTLTIQRTQQEDSAVYLCASSQTSAPRGELFFGEGSRLTVL.

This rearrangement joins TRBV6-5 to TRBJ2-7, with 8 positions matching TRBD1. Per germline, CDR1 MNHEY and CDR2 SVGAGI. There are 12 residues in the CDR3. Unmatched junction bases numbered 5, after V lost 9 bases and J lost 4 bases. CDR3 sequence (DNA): TGTGCCAGGAGGACAGGGAATTACGAGCAGTACTTC. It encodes CARRTGNYEQYF.

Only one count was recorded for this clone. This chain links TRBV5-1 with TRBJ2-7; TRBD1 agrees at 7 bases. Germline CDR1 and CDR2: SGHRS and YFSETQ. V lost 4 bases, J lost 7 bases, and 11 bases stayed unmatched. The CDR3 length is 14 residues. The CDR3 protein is CASSMSGTAWEQYF. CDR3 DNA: TGCGCCAGCAGCATGTCCGGGACAGCCTGGGAGCAGTACTTC.

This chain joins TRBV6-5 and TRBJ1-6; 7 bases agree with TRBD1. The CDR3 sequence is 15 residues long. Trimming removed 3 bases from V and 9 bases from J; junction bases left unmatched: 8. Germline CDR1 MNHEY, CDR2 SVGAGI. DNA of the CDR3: TGTGCCAGCAGTTATACCCGACAGGGCGGTTCACCCCTCCACTTT. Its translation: CASSYTRQGGSPLHF.

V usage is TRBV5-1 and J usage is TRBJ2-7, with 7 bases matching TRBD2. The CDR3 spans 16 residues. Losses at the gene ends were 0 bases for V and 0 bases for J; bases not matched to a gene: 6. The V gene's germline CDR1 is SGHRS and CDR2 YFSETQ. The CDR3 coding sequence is TGCGCCAGCAGCTTGGGGACTCGCGGGAGCTCCTACGAGCAGTACTTC. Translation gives CASSLGTRGSSYEQYF.

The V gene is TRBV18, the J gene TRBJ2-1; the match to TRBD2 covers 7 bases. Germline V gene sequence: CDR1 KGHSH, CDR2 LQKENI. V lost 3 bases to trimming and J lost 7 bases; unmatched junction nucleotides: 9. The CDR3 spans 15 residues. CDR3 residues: CASSPIAGVGNEQFF. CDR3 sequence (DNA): TGTGCCAGCTCACCCATCGCGGGAGTGGGGAATGAGCAGTTCTTC.